This T cell receptor (beta chain) derives from a study of T-cell reconstitution after alpha-beta-depleted transplantation in children. In germline, CDR1 is SGHDN, CDR2 FVKESK. This CDR3 comprises 14 residues. After removal of 5 bases from V and 4 bases from J, the junction contained 6 bases not matched to a gene. Ten or more counts support this clonotype. Unique molecular identifiers were incorporated during preparation of the TCRbeta library. Via MiXCR, TCRdb re-called the PCR reads, giving one row per CDR3 protein. Here the sample spans 250,000 or so distinct CDR3 sequences, 6.5% to 9% being singletons.

The source is a male patient aged 10 to 17 who had a stem cell transplant for acute lymphoblastic leukemia, so the T cells may come from the graft donor. The specimen comprised PBMCs, mostly from graft donor cells, sampled 180 days after TCRalphabeta/CD19-depleted stem cell transplant. The chain joins TRBV14 to TRBJ1-1, with TRBD1 matching over 8 bases. Written as DNA, the CDR3 is TGTGCCAGCAGCTTGACAGGGGTTGGCACTGAAGCTTTCTTT. This encodes CASSLTGVGTEAFF.